The TCR beta chain described here comes from a study of cytomegalovirus exposure and HLA in healthy donors. Broader study findings: Cytomegalovirus-associated status was assigned to approximately 160 TCR beta chains. No immune exposure information besides CMV serostatus was available. The classifier reportedly diagnosed cytomegalovirus status with high specificity and sensitivity. Fewer N-insertions than the approximately 610-donor mean were reportedly shown by an Asian-associated ancestry cluster in a later analysis.

Note on this clone: What it binds is not known.

The PCR ran on 60 Vbeta and 13 Jbeta primers. Sequencing was performed with immunoSEQ multiplex PCR; in TCRdb, only in-frame clones are kept and a portion is missing. The sample has some 150,000 clones, 64% seen once; the top ten hold around 3%. The sequence came from a woman in her 30s in good health and CMV-seropositive. Material: PBMCs.

The CDR3 sequence is CASSYRDRPYGYTF. The CDR3 coding sequence is TGTGCCAGCAGTTATCGGGACAGGCCCTATGGCTACACCTTC. The rearrangement uses TRBV6-5 and TRBJ1-2, with 8 bases aligning to TRBD1. V lost 3 bases to trimming and J lost 4 bases; unmatched junction nucleotides: 4. This CDR3 region has 14 residues. The germline V gene has CDR1 MNHEY and CDR2 SVGAGI.